Reported below is one T cell receptor (beta chain). Antigen: not known. This record comes from a study of cytomegalovirus exposure and HLA in healthy donors. CDR3 length equals 13 residues. V trimming: 6 bases; J trimming: 6 bases; junction bases outside the gene matches: 8. CDR1 is MNHEY and CDR2 is SMNVEV in the germline V gene (reference sequence). The donors were part of the validation cohort, which consisted of some 120 subjects and was separate from the first cohort of 600 to 850 subjects. The repertoire was sequenced with immunoSEQ multiplex PCR; TCRdb's copy has only in-frame clones and lacks some. The data show about 360,000 clones, with 86% seen just once and 0.83% held by the top ten. Notes on the study in general: Specific recognition of CMV antigens was confirmed in vitro for a few chains (all CMV-associated). Reports indicated that the classifier achieved high specificity and sensitivity in diagnosing cytomegalovirus status.

The clonotype was recovered from a young woman in good health and CMV-seronegative. The gene calls are TRBV27 and TRBJ2-7, with 7 bases that match TRBD2. The specimen was PBMCs. The CDR3 loop is CASSSGRTPEQYF. CDR3 DNA: TGTGCCAGCAGCTCCGGGAGGACCCCCGAGCAGTACTTC.